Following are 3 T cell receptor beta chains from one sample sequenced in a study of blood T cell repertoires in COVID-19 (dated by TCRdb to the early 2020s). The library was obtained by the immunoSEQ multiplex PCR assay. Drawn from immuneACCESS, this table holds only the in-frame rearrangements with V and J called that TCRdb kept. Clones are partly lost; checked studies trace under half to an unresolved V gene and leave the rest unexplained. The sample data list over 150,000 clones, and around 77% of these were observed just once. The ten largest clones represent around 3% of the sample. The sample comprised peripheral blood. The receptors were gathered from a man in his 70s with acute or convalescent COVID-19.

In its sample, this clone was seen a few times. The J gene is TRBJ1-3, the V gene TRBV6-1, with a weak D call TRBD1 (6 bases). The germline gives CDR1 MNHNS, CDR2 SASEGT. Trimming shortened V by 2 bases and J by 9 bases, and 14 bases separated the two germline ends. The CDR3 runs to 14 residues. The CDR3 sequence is CASSERAAGATIYF. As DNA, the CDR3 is TGTGCCAGCAGTGAAAGGGCAGCAGGGGCCACCATATATTTT.

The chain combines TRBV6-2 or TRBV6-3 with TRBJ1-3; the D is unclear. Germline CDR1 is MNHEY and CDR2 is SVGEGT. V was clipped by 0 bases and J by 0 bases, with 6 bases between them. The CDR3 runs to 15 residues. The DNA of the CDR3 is TGTGCCAGCAGTTACTCAAGGAGCTCTGGAAACACCATATATTTT. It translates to CASSYSRSSGNTIYF.

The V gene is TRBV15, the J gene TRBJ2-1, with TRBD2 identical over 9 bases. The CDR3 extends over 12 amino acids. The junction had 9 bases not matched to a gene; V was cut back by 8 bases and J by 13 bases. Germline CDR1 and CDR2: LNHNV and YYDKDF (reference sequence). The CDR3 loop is CATQLPGLAQFF. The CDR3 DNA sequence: TGTGCCACCCAGTTACCGGGACTAGCTCAGTTCTTC.